The sequence of this T cell receptor (beta chain) was determined in a study of human T cells and chemical hapten exposure. This clonotype has only a few counts. Noted time point: patch test 2, 6 weeks after DPC sensitization. This sample's treatment: therapeutic diphenylcyclopropenone sensitization with weekly scalp DPC. Per the study methods: Per-sample TCR counts ranged from about 20,000 to 750,000, median roughly 98,000. TCRdb reprocessed the RACE reads via MiXCR and lists one record per CDR3 protein. The V and J calls, along with clone size, are taken from TCRdb and not from the paper's own processing. The repertoire includes under 450,000 distinct CDR3 sequences, under 6.5% of them detected once, and around 6% sits in the top ten. This CDR3 comprises 14 residues. The germline V gene encodes CDR1 SEHNR and CDR2 FQNEAQ (reference sequence). V was clipped by 2 bases and J by 2 bases, with 10 bases between them.

This specimen consisted of whole blood, obtained in connection with sensitization to the hapten diphenylcyclopropenone (DPC). This chain uses TRBV7-9 with TRBJ2-7; D ambiguous. This TCR was sampled from a woman aged 18 to 35 with alopecia areata. Some clones in this sample may be carry-over from other donors' samples. CDR3 sequence (DNA): TGTGCCAGCAGCTTATCGGGCACCCCCTACGAGCAGTACTTC. This sequence encodes CASSLSGTPYEQYF.